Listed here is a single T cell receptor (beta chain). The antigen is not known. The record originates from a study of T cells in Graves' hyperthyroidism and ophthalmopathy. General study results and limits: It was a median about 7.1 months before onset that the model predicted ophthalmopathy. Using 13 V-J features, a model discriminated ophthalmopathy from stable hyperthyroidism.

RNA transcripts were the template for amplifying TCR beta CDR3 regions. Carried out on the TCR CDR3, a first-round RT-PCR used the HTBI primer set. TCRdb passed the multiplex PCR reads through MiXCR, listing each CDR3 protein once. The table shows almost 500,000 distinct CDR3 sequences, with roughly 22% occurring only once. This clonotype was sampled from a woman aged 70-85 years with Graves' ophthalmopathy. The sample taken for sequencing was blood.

The CDR3: CASSRLQGNYGYTF. DNA for the CDR3: TGCGCCAGCAGCCGATTACAGGGGAACTATGGCTACACCTTC. V is TRBV5-1 and J is TRBJ1-2, with TRBD1 matching 7 bases. The CDR3 consists of 14 residues. Germline V gene sequence: CDR1 SGHRS, CDR2 YFSETQ. Unmatched junction bases numbered 5, after V lost 4 bases and J lost 2 bases.